Below are 18 T cell receptor beta chains sequenced from a single sample in a study of Ad26.COV2.S vaccination and SARS-CoV-2 variants. Indicated treatment: some 20 received Ad26.COV2.S at low or high dose, single or two shots; about 5 received placebo; per-sample allocation not given. Day 63 after the first injection of vaccine or placebo was the sampling time. The protocol was immunoSEQ multiplex PCR, while the TCRdb copy is restricted to in-frame clones and leaves out a portion. The table records over 400,000 clones, 90% of them present only once. The source material was peripheral blood, sampled in a trial of Ad26.COV2.S vaccine versus placebo. Source of these receptors: a person between 18 and 60 years old who received the Ad26.COV2.S COVID-19 vaccine or a placebo.

The chain links TRBV29-1 to TRBJ1-1; D unclear. V was clipped by 3 bases and J by 3 bases, with 20 bases between them. Germline-derived CDR1 and CDR2 are SQVTM and ANQGSEA. The CDR3 is made up of 16 amino acids. In DNA, the CDR3 is TGCAGCGTTGACTGGACGGAAGGGTGGGGTGACACTGAAGCTTTCTTT. This codes for CSVDWTEGWGDTEAFF.

The chain combines TRBV5-1 with TRBJ2-1; D not resolved. Trimming shortened V by 0 bases and J by 6 bases, and 7 bases separated the two germline ends. The germline gives CDR1 SGHRS, CDR2 YFSETQ. CDR3 length equals 13 residues. CDR3 sequence reads: CASSLAGSNEQFF. CDR3 bases: TGCGCCAGCAGCTTGGCCGGTAGCAATGAGCAGTTCTTC.

This chain connects TRBV24-1 to TRBJ2-7; possible D gene TRBD1, 6 bases. The germline CDR1 and CDR2 sequences are KGHDR and SFDVKD. V gave up 7 bases and J gave up 1 base, with 10 bases separating them. The CDR3 runs to 13 residues. This CDR3 reads CATSGTPSYEQYF. Here the CDR3 DNA reads TGTGCCACCAGCGGGACACCGTCCTACGAGCAGTACTTC.

This clone was picked up one time. The genes are TRBV27 and TRBJ1-1, with D uncertain. V lost 3 bases, J lost 4 bases, and 12 bases lay in between. Germline V gene data show CDR1 as MNHEY and CDR2 as SMNVEV (reference sequence). The CDR3 has 14 residues. Here the CDR3 DNA reads TGTGCCAGCAGTTTCGAAGGTTGGGGCACTGAAGCTTTCTTT. Amino acid sequence: CASSFEGWGTEAFF.

The rearrangement uses TRBV20-1 and TRBJ2-1, with 9 bases aligning to TRBD1. The CDR3 consists of 14 residues. Per the germline V gene, CDR1 is DFQATT and CDR2 is SNEGSKA (reference sequence). Germline trimming cut 3 bases from V and 8 bases from J; bases unmatched to any gene: 8. CDR3: CSASKQGAIYEQFF. CDR3 nucleotides: TGCAGTGCTAGTAAACAGGGGGCTATCTATGAGCAGTTCTTC.

V gene TRBV19 combines with J gene TRBJ1-1, with D unresolved. The V gene lost 6 bases and the J gene lost 2 bases, with 10 bases spanning the gap. The CDR3 totals 13 residues. The V gene's germline CDR1 is LNHDA and CDR2 SQIVND (reference sequence). The CDR3 nucleotides read TGTGCCAGTAGCCTGTCGGGAAACACTGAAGCTTTCTTT. Amino acid sequence: CASSLSGNTEAFF.

The V gene is TRBV18, the J gene TRBJ2-5; D is possibly TRBD1 or TRBD2 (7 bases each). V lost 4 bases to trimming and J lost 5 bases, with 17 bases between them. Germline CDR1 KGHSH, CDR2 LQKENI. The CDR3 is 15 residues long. In DNA form, the CDR3 reads TGTGCCAGCTCACTTCTGGGAGGGGGCGAGGAGACCCAGTACTTC. The encoded protein is CASSLLGGGEETQYF.

This sequence joins TRBV7-2 and TRBJ2-1; D unresolved. This CDR3 is 15 amino acids long. V lost 2 bases and J 4 bases, leaving 12 bases between the germline ends. Germline values: CDR1 SGHTA, CDR2 FQGNSA. The CDR3 DNA reads TGTGCCAGCAGCTTATTGTCAGAGCCATACAATGAGCAGTTCTTC. Protein sequence: CASSLLSEPYNEQFF.

V is TRBV27 and J is TRBJ1-4, with D perhaps TRBD1 (6 bases). The V end lost 0 bases, the J end lost 7 bases, and 12 bases lay between the germline ends. This CDR3 has 15 residues. The germline gives CDR1 MNHEY, CDR2 SMNVEV (reference sequence). The CDR3 is CASSLSGDIVEKLFF. CDR3 bases: TGTGCCAGCAGTTTATCCGGGGACATAGTTGAAAAACTGTTTTTT.

V usage is TRBV28 and J usage is TRBJ2-5, with 7 bases identical to TRBD1. Germline values: CDR1 MDHEN, CDR2 SYDVKM. The length of the CDR3 is 14 residues. Losses at the gene ends were 3 bases for V and 1 base for J; bases not matched to a gene: 2. The CDR3 region has the DNA TGTGCCAGCAGTTTGCGACAGGGCCAAGAGACCCAGTACTTC. This codes for CASSLRQGQETQYF.

The J gene is TRBJ2-5, the V gene TRBV7-9; 7 positions agree with TRBD2. Germline lookup yields CDR1 SEHNR and CDR2 FQNEAQ (reference sequence). The CDR3 spans 15 residues. The V segment lost 6 bases and the J segment 5 bases; nucleotides outside the gene matches: 12. The CDR3 is CASSYSRAGVETQYF. In nucleotides, the CDR3 is TGTGCCAGCAGTTACTCGAGGGCGGGAGTTGAGACCCAGTACTTC.

The rearrangement uses TRBV6-2 or TRBV6-3 and TRBJ1-5, with D hard to call. Germline V CDR1 and CDR2: MNHEY, SVGEGT. The V and J ends lost 2 bases and 9 bases respectively, with 14 bases between them. There are 14 residues in the CDR3. DNA for the CDR3: TGTGCCAGCAGTTACGGGCAGGTGGCGCGGCCCCAGCATTTT. Amino acid sequence: CASSYGQVARPQHF.

This clone was seen just once. The J gene is TRBJ2-1, the V gene TRBV5-5; D not certain. V shed 0 bases and J shed 6 bases, with 10 bases lying between them. This CDR3 region has 14 residues. CDR1 and CDR2 from the germline V gene are SGHKS and YYEKEE (reference sequence). For the CDR3, the DNA is TGTGCCAGCAGCTTGGGGCCCCCAGCCAATGAGCAGTTCTTC. It translates to CASSLGPPANEQFF. Looking up the rest from reference TRBV5-5 and TRBJ2-1 gives the full variable domain: DAGVTQSPTHLIKTRGQQVTLRCSPISGHKSVSWYQQVLGQGPQFIFQYYEKEERGRGNFPDRFSARQFPNYSSELNVNALLLGDSALYLCASSLGPPANEQFFGPGTRLTVL.

The V and J genes are TRBV28 and TRBJ1-3; the D is unclear. There are 16 residues in the CDR3. Trimming cost V 7 bases and J 4 bases, with 20 bases left between them. CDR1 is MDHEN and CDR2 is SYDVKM in the germline V gene. The CDR3 loop is CASKSPRGFFGNTIYF. For the CDR3, the DNA is TGTGCCAGCAAAAGCCCCCGCGGGTTCTTCGGAAACACCATATATTTT.

The rearrangement joins TRBV6-1 to TRBJ2-7; D gene unclear. This CDR3 is built from 14 residues. Germline V CDR1 and CDR2: MNHNS, SASEGT. V was trimmed by 2 bases and J by 0 bases, leaving 8 bases between them. CDR3: CASSEIWNSYEQYF. The CDR3 DNA is TGTGCCAGCAGTGAAATTTGGAACTCCTACGAGCAGTACTTC.

The J gene is TRBJ2-7, the V gene TRBV5-6; the match to TRBD1 covers 7 bases. This CDR3 spans 15 amino acids. Trimming removed 5 bases from V and 3 bases from J; junction bases left unmatched: 11. CDR1 is SGHDT and CDR2 is YYEEEE in the germline V gene. This CDR3 reads CASRGKGTVDYEQYF. The CDR3 coding sequence is TGTGCCAGCAGGGGCAAAGGGACAGTCGACTACGAGCAGTACTTC.

The chain uses TRBV7-9 and TRBJ2-5; 8 bases are a match to TRBD2. Germline CDR1 and CDR2: SEHNR and FQNEAQ (reference sequence). Trimming cost V 5 bases and J 5 bases; bases outside gene matches: 7. The CDR3 has 14 residues. The CDR3 nucleotides are TGTGCCAGCAGCCCGAGCGGGAGTCGGGAGACCCAGTACTTC. Its protein product is CASSPSGSRETQYF.

The chain couples TRBV18 to TRBJ2-1; 11 bases line up with TRBD2. Per the germline V gene, CDR1 is KGHSH and CDR2 is LQKENI. The ends lost 0 bases at V and 10 bases at J; junction bases unmatched: 5. This CDR3 is 15 amino acids long. The CDR3 spells CASSPPIAGGREQFF. Written as DNA, the CDR3 is TGTGCCAGCTCACCACCGATAGCGGGAGGGCGCGAGCAGTTCTTC.